The clone carrying this T cell receptor beta chain has just a few counts. Its antigen is currently unknown. This record comes from a study of cytotoxic CD8 clonotypes in ibrutinib-treated CLL. The overall study: Across the patients, roughly 10 were relapsed/refractory, 15 treatment-naive and under 18 IGHV unmutated.

The CDR3 covers 11 residues. Trimming took off 0 bases at V and 3 bases at J, with 3 bases between the two ends. The germline V gene has CDR1 GTSNPN and CDR2 SVGIG (reference sequence). Study results and limitations: Before falling back toward baseline at progression, clonality had risen at the time of ibrutinib response.

Targeted sequencing depth ranged from 1 in 200,000 to 1 in 1 million T cells. The table came from immunoSEQ multiplex PCR; TCRdb's copy has only in-frame clones and leaves some out. The sample lists roughly 150,000 clones, approximately 84% seen once, with about 4.5% in the top ten. The clonotype comes from a human donor with chronic lymphocytic leukemia. The sequencing used PBMCs, collected after 24 months of ibrutinib treatment. The chain has TRBV30 and TRBJ2-7, with D unclear. The CDR3 DNA sequence: TGTGCCTGGAGTGTGAACTACGAGCAGTACTTC. It is translated as CAWSVNYEQYF.